The 17 T cell receptor beta chains given below trace back to one sample, sequenced in a study of shared clonotypes between healthy human individuals. Clones were read by immunoSEQ multiplex PCR, and TCRdb kept only the in-frame ones, dropping some. The table has approximately 1.9 million clones, 93% seen once; the top ten hold more than 1.5%. CD8 cells classed as naive were CD45RO-negative and positively selected for CCR7, excluding terminally differentiated effector memory CD45RA+ cells. Sequencing was carried out using naive CD8+ T cells from PBMCs. The receptors were gathered from a man aged 18 to 29 in good health. Some clones in this sample may be carry-over from other donors' samples.

This clone was seen a single time. This rearrangement joins TRBV5-1 to TRBJ2-7; 7 bases agree with TRBD1. V lost 2 bases to trimming and J lost 1 base; unmatched junction nucleotides: 3. The CDR3 consists of 14 residues. CDR1 and CDR2 (germline): SGHRS, YFSETQ. The CDR3, as DNA: TGCGCCAGCAGCTTCGGACAGGAATCCTACGAGCAGTACTTC. Translation gives CASSFGQESYEQYF.

The chain joins TRBV7-9 to TRBJ2-4; D is undetermined. The CDR3 totals 15 residues. With 7 bases removed from V and 6 bases from J, the gap between germline ends came to 19 bases. CDR1 SEHNR and CDR2 FQNEAQ come from the germline V gene (reference sequence). The CDR3 reads CASTPFAESGNIQYF. The CDR3 coding sequence is TGTGCCAGCACCCCCTTCGCGGAGTCGGGAAACATTCAGTACTTC.

This chain joins TRBV4-2 and TRBJ2-1; 7 nucleotides match TRBD2. With V trimmed by 4 bases and J by 4 bases, 13 bases remained unmatched. The CDR3 loop spans 17 amino acids. Germline assignment: CDR1 LGHNA and CDR2 YNFKEQ. CDR3 residues: CASSRGDGLADYNEQFF. The DNA of the CDR3 is TGTGCCAGCAGCCGAGGGGATGGGCTAGCGGATTACAATGAGCAGTTCTTC.

CDR3 amino acids: CASSYTGEQFF. The CDR3 nucleotides read TGTGCCAGCAGCTATACGGGTGAACAGTTCTTC. J is TRBJ2-1 and V is TRBV7-9, with D uncertain. The CDR3 is 11 amino acids. V was clipped by 4 bases and J by 13 bases, with 11 bases between them. Germline assignment: CDR1 SEHNR and CDR2 FQNEAQ (reference sequence).

The rearrangement joins TRBV19 to TRBJ2-7; D is uncertain. V lost 5 bases, J lost 2 bases, and 22 bases lay in between. The CDR3 totals 17 residues. CDR1 and CDR2 (germline): LNHDA, SQIVND (reference sequence). CDR3 DNA: TGTGCCAGTAGTTCTCAGGTAGACATTGTTCCGACCTACGAGCAGTACTTC. Its translation is CASSSQVDIVPTYEQYF.

The CDR3 is CASGLEASSYNEQFF. CDR3 DNA sequence: TGTGCCAGTGGGCTGGAGGCGAGCTCCTACAATGAGCAGTTCTTC. V usage is TRBV6-1 and J usage is TRBJ2-1; perhaps TRBD2 as D (5 bases). V dropped 9 bases and J dropped 0 bases, with 15 bases sitting between them. Per germline, CDR1 MNHNS and CDR2 SASEGT. The CDR3 runs 15 residues.

As for this clone: The identical CDR3 is also encoded by other nucleotide sequences in the sample. The V call is TRBV10-3, the J call TRBJ1-1, with a weak D call TRBD1 (5 bases). The V gene's germline CDR1 is ENHRY and CDR2 SYGVKD. With 7 bases removed from V and 4 bases from J, the gap between germline ends came to 7 bases. CDR3 size: 11 residues. CDR3: CAINGGTEAFF. CDR3 bases: TGTGCCATCAATGGGGGCACTGAAGCTTTCTTT.

The J gene is TRBJ1-1, the V gene TRBV6-5; D uncertain. The CDR3 totals 12 residues. The V end was cut by 5 bases, the J end by 7 bases, with 11 bases between. CDR1 and CDR2 from the germline V gene are MNHEY and SVGAGI. CDR3 residues: CASSGLDNEAFF. CDR3 bases: TGTGCCAGCAGTGGCCTAGACAATGAAGCTTTCTTT.

The J gene is TRBJ1-1, the V gene TRBV19; perhaps TRBD1 as D (6 bases). CDR3 length: 13 residues. Trimming took 3 bases from V and 6 from J, leaving 11 bases between them. Germline V gene sequence: CDR1 LNHDA, CDR2 SQIVND (reference sequence). Here the CDR3 DNA reads TGTGCCAGTAGTATCAGGGGCCCCCCTGAAGCTTTCTTT. The encoded protein is CASSIRGPPEAFF.

This clone was observed a single time. This chain links TRBV5-8 with TRBJ2-1; possibly TRBD2 for D (5 bases). This CDR3 comprises 12 residues. CDR1 and CDR2 (germline): SGHTS, YDEGEE. V dropped 6 bases and J dropped 9 bases, with 13 bases sitting between them. The CDR3 DNA reads TGTGCCAGCAACCCAATCCGGGGTGAGCAGTTCTTC. It yields the protein CASNPIRGEQFF. Filled out from reference TRBV5-8 and TRBJ2-1, the complete variable domain reads EAGVTQSPTHLIKTRGQQATLRCSPISGHTSVYWYQQALGLGLQFLLWYDEGEERNRGNFPPRFSGRQFPNYSSELNVNALELEDSALYLCASNPIRGEQFFGPGTRLTVL.

V gene TRBV7-9 combines with J gene TRBJ2-7, with TRBD1 matching 8 bases. The ends lost 5 bases at V and 5 bases at J; junction bases unmatched: 5. The CDR3 runs to 13 residues. CDR1 SEHNR and CDR2 FQNEAQ come from the germline V gene (reference sequence). The CDR3 protein is CASSRDRSNEQYF. The CDR3 nucleotides read TGTGCCAGCAGCCGGGACAGGAGTAACGAGCAGTACTTC.

The table lists this clone with a count of one. The chain recombines TRBV7-9 with TRBJ2-5, with TRBD1 matching over 7 bases. This CDR3 has 12 residues. From germline, CDR1 is SEHNR and CDR2 FQNEAQ (reference sequence). With 7 bases clipped from V and 2 bases from J, the junction kept 1 base outside the gene matches. The CDR3 loop reads CASTGQQETQYF. For the CDR3, the DNA is TGTGCCAGCACGGGACAGCAAGAGACCCAGTACTTC.

This chain uses TRBV11-2 with TRBJ2-2; D uncertain. The length of the CDR3 is 12 residues. The germline V gene encodes CDR1 SGHAT and CDR2 FQNNGV. V was clipped by 2 bases and J by 7 bases, with 5 bases between them. The CDR3 protein is CASSLIVGELFF. The CDR3 DNA reads as TGTGCCAGCAGCTTAATTGTCGGGGAGCTGTTTTTT.

The gene calls are TRBV4-3 and TRBJ2-1; no clear D gene. The CDR3 is made up of 10 amino acids. V dropped 8 bases and J dropped 6 bases, with 5 bases sitting between them. Germline V gene data show CDR1 as LGHNA and CDR2 as YSLEER. CDR3 region: CASYGNEQFF. In DNA form, the CDR3 reads TGCGCCAGCTATGGCAATGAGCAGTTCTTC.

The CDR3 reads CASSLGDRSYEQYF. CDR3 nucleotide sequence: TGCGCCAGCAGCTTGGGTGACAGATCCTACGAGCAGTACTTC. The chain recombines TRBV5-1 with TRBJ2-7, with D possibly matching TRBD1 (5 bases). Trimming removed 0 bases at V and 1 base at J, with 8 bases between. The CDR3 has 14 residues. Germline lookup yields CDR1 SGHRS and CDR2 YFSETQ.

The chain has TRBV9 and TRBJ2-3; 9 bases fit TRBD1. The CDR3 spans 15 residues. Germline loops: CDR1 SGDLS, CDR2 YYNGEE. Unmatched junction bases numbered 1, after V lost 0 bases and J lost 2 bases. This chain's CDR3 is CASSVEQGATDTQYF. CDR3 nucleotide sequence: TGTGCCAGCAGCGTAGAACAGGGGGCCACAGATACGCAGTATTTT.

As for this clone: Compared with germline, one end of the junction differs, possibly owing to a read error. The chain combines TRBV5-4 with TRBJ2-7, with TRBD1 matching 10 bases. CDR1 and CDR2 from the germline V gene are SGHNT and YYREEE (reference sequence). The CDR3 is made up of 12 amino acids. CDR3 coding DNA: TGTGCCAGCAGCTTGGGACAGGGGGCGAGGAACTTC. Its translation is CASSLGQGARNF.